Following are 4 T cell receptor beta chains from one sample sequenced in a study of graft-versus-host responses after intestinal transplantation. No antigen has been assigned to these receptors. The protocol was immunoSEQ multiplex PCR, while the TCRdb copy is restricted to in-frame clones and leaves out a portion. The data show under 95,000 clones, roughly nine tenths seen once. Sequenced material: unstimulated CD8+ T cells sorted from spleen or lymph node cells, taken before intestinal transplant. Receptors originate from a human donor who received an intestinal transplant.

The gene calls are TRBV6-1 and TRBJ1-1, with D perhaps matching TRBD1 (6 bases). The CDR3 totals 14 residues. CDR1 MNHNS and CDR2 SASEGT come from the germline V gene. Trimming shortened V by 3 bases and J by 7 bases, and 15 bases separated the two germline ends. The DNA for the CDR3 is TGTGCCAGCAGTGATCTGGGGGCGCGGAGTGAAGCTTTCTTT. Protein sequence: CASSDLGARSEAFF.

The J gene is TRBJ1-5, the V gene TRBV28, with TRBD1 matching 7 bases. This CDR3 has 15 residues. The V and J ends lost 7 bases and 6 bases, in that order; junction bases with no gene match: 12. Germline V gene data show CDR1 as MDHEN and CDR2 as SYDVKM. The CDR3 DNA follows: TGTGCCAGCATCCCCCCAGGGGGGTTGGGTCAGCCCCAGCATTTT. This codes for CASIPPGGLGQPQHF.

The chain links TRBV6-4 to TRBJ2-1; the match to TRBD1 covers 8 bases. This CDR3 region has 15 residues. V shed 0 bases, J shed 3 bases, and the junction held 1 base outside the gene matches. Germline V gene sequence: CDR1 MRHNA, CDR2 SNTAGT. As DNA, the CDR3 is TGTGCCAGCAGTGACTCAGGACAGGGCTACAATGAGCAGTTCTTC. Translation: CASSDSGQGYNEQFF.

The V gene is TRBV5-6, the J gene TRBJ1-2; TRBD1 might be the D (6 bases). With 10 bases removed from V and 6 bases from J, the gap between germline ends came to 16 bases. CDR3 size: 12 residues. Germline V lookup: CDR1 SGHDT, CDR2 YYEEEE. The CDR3 DNA is TGTGCCTTCGGCCGGGGGGGCGATGGCTACACCTTC. This translates into CAFGRGGDGYTF.